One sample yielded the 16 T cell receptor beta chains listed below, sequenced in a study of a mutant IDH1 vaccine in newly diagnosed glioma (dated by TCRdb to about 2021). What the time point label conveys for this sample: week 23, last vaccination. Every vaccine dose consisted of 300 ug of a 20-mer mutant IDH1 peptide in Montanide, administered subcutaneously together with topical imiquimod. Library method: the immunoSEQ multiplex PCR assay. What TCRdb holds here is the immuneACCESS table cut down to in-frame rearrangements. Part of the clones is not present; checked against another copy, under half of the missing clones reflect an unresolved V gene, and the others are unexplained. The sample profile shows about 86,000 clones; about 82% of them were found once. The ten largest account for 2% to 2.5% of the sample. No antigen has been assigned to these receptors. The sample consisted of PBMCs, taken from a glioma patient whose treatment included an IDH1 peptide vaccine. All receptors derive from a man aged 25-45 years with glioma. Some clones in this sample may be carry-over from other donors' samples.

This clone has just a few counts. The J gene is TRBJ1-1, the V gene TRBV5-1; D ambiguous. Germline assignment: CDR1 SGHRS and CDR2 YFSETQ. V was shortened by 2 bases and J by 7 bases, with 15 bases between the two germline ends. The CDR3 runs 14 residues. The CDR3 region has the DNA TGCGCCAGCAGCTTTTTAGGTGCCGGAGATGAAGCTTTCTTT. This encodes CASSFLGAGDEAFF.

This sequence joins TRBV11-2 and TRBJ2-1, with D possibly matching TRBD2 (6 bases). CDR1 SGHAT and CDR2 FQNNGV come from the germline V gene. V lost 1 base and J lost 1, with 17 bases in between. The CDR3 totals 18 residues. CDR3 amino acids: CASSLVIGGSGSYNEQFF. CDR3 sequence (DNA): TGTGCCAGCAGCTTAGTTATTGGTGGCAGCGGGTCCTACAATGAGCAGTTCTTC.

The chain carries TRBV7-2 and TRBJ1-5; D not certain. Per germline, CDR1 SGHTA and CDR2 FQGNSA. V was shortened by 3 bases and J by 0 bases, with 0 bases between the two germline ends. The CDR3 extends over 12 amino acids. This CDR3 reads CASSFSNQPQHF. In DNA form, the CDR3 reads TGTGCCAGCAGCTTTAGCAATCAGCCCCAGCATTTT.

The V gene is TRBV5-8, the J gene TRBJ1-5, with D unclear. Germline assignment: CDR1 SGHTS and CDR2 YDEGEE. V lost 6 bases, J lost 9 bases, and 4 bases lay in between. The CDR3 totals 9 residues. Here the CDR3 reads CASTGPQHF. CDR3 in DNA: TGTGCCAGCACGGGGCCCCAGCATTTT.

As DNA, the CDR3 is TGTGCCAGCAGCACATATCCCAGGGGGGGCAATCAGCCCCAGCATTTT. This codes for CASSTYPRGGNQPQHF. The chain has TRBV5-8 and TRBJ1-5, with 7 bases fitting TRBD1. V was clipped by 4 bases and J by 2 bases; unmatched bases: 9. The germline V gene encodes CDR1 SGHTS and CDR2 YDEGEE. CDR3 size: 16 residues.

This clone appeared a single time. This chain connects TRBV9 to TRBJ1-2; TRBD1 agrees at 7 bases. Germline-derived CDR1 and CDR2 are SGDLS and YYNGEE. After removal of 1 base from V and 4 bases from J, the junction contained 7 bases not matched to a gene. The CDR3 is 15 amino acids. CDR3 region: CASSVSSGQTYGYTF. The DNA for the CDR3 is TGTGCCAGCAGCGTATCATCGGGACAGACCTATGGCTACACCTTC.

The CDR3 protein is CASSPPGTRRDTQYF. The DNA of the CDR3 is TGTGCCAGCAGTCCTCCGGGGACAAGGAGAGATACGCAGTATTTT. This sequence joins TRBV28 and TRBJ2-3; D might be TRBD1 (6 bases). The CDR3 loop spans 15 amino acids. V was cut by 5 bases and J by 5 bases, with 17 bases left in between. The germline CDR1 and CDR2 sequences are MDHEN and SYDVKM.

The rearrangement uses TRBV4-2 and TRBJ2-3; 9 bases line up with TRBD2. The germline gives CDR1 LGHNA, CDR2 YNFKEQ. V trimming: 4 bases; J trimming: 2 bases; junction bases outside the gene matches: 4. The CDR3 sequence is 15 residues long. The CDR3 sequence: CASSLSGGTTDTQYF. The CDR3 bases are TGTGCCAGCAGCCTTAGCGGGGGAACCACAGATACGCAGTATTTT.

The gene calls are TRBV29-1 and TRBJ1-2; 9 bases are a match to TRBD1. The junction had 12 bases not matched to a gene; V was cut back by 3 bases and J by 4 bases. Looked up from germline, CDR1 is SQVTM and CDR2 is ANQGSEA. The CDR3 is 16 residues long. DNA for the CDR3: TGCAGCGTTGAGGTTTCGTCGTTGGGACAGGGCTATGGCTACACCTTC. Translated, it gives CSVEVSSLGQGYGYTF.

CDR3 residues: CASSQNGLAGGDGELFF. CDR3 DNA: TGTGCCAGCAGCCAAAACGGACTAGCGGGGGGCGACGGGGAGCTGTTTTTT. V usage is TRBV7-7 and J usage is TRBJ2-2; 14 bases agree with TRBD2. The germline V gene encodes CDR1 SSHAT and CDR2 FNYEAQ (reference sequence). V lost 5 bases and J lost 7; bases outside the gene matches: 9. The CDR3 runs to 17 residues. The full variable domain, rest sourced from reference TRBV7-7 and TRBJ2-2, is GAGVSQSPRYKVTKRGQDVTLRCDPISSHATLYWYQQALGQGPEFLTYFNYEAQPDKSGLPSDRFSAERPEGSISTLTIQRTEQRDSAMYRCASSQNGLAGGDGELFFGEGSRLTVL.

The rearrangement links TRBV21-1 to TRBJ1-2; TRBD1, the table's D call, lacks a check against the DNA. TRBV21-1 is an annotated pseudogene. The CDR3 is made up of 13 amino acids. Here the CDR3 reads CASSRTGNYGYTF. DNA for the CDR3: TGTGCCAGCAGCAGGACAGGGAACTATGGCTACACCTTC.

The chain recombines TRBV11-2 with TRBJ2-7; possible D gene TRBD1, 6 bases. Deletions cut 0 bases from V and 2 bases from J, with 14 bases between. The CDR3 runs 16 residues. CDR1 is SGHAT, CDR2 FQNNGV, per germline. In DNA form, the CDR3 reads TGTGCCAGCAGCTTAGATCTTCAGGGGCGGACCTACGAGCAGTACTTC. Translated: CASSLDLQGRTYEQYF.

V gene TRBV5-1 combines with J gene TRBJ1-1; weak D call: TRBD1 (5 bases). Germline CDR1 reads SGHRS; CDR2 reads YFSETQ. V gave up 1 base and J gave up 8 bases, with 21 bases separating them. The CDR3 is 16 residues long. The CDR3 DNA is TGCGCCAGCAGCTTGCGACCGAAGGACATTACTACGGAAGCTTTCTTT. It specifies CASSLRPKDITTEAFF. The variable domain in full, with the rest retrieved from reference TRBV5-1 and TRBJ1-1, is KAGVTQTPRYLIKTRGQQVTLSCSPISGHRSVSWYQQTPGQGLQFLFEYFSETQRNKGNFPGRFSGRQFSNSRSEMNVSTLELGDSALYLCASSLRPKDITTEAFFGQGTRLTVV.

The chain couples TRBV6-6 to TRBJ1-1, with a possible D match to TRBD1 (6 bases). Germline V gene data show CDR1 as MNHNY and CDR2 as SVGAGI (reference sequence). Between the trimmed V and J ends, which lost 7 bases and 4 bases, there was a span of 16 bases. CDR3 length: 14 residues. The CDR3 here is CASTMRGGVTEAFF. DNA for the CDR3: TGTGCCAGCACCATGCGAGGGGGTGTCACTGAAGCTTTCTTT.

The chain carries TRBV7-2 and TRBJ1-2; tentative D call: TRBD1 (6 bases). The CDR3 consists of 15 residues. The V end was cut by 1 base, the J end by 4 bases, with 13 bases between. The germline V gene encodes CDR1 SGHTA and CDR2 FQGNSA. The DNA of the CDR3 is TGTGCCAGCAGCTTAGAAAGGGGGGGCGGCTATGGCTACACCTTC. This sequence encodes CASSLERGGGYGYTF.

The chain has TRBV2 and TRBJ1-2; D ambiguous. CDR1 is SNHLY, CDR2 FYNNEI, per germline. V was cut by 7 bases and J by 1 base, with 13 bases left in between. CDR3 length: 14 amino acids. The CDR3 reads CASIFSGGNYGYTF. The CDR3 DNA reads TGTGCCAGCATCTTCAGCGGTGGTAACTATGGCTACACCTTC.